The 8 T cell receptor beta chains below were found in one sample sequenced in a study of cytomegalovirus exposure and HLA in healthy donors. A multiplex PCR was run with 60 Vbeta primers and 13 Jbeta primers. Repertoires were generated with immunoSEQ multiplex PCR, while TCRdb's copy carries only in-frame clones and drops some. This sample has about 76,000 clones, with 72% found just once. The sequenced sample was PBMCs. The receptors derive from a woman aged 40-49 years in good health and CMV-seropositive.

The CDR3 is CASQGDTEAFF. DNA for the CDR3: TGTGCCAGCCAAGGGGACACTGAAGCTTTCTTT. The chain has TRBV28 and TRBJ1-1; possibly TRBD1 for D (5 bases). Per germline, CDR1 MDHEN and CDR2 SYDVKM. Trimming took 8 bases from V and 3 from J, leaving 7 bases between them. The CDR3 has 11 amino acids.

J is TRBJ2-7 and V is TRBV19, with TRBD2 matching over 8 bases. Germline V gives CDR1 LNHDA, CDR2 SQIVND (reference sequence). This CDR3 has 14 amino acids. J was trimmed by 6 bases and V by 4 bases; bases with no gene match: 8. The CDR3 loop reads CASSTGRDYGEQYF. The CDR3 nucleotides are TGTGCCAGTAGTACCGGGAGGGACTACGGCGAGCAGTACTTC.

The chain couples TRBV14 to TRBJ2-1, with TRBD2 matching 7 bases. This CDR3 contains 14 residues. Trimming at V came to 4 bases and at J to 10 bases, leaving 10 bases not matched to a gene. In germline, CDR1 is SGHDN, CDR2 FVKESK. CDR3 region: CASSRWDYVREQFF. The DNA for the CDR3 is TGTGCCAGCAGCCGGTGGGACTACGTACGCGAGCAGTTCTTC.

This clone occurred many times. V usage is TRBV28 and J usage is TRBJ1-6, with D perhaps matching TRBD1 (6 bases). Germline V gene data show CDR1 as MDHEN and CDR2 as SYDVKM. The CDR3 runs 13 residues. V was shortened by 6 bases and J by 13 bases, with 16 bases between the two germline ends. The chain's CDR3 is CASRGRGITPLHF. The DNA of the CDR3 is TGTGCCAGCAGGGGCAGGGGAATTACGCCCCTCCACTTT.

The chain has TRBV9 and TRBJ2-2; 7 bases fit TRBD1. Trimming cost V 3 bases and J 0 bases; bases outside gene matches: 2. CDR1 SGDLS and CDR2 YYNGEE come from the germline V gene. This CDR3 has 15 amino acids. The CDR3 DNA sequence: TGTGCCAGCAGCGGACAGGGTACGAACACCGGGGAGCTGTTTTTT. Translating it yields CASSGQGTNTGELFF. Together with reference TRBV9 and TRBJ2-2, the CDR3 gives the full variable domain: DSGVTQTPKHLITATGQRVTLRCSPRSGDLSVYWYQQSLDQGLQFLIQYYNGEERAKGNILERFSAQQFPDLHSELNLSSLELGDSALYFCASSGQGTNTGELFFGEGSRLTVL.

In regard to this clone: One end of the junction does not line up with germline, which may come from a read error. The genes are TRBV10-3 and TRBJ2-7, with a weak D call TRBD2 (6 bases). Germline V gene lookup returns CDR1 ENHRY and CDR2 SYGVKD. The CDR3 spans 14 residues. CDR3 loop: CAISEGGLSSEQYF. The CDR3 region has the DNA TGTGCCATCAGTGAGGGGGGACTTTCCTCCGAGCAGTACTTC.

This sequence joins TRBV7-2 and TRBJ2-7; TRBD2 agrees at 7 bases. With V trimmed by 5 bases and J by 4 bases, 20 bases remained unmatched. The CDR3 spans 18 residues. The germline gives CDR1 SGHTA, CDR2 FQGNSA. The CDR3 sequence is CASSHGETSMGGYYEQYF. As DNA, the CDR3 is TGTGCCAGCAGCCACGGCGAGACCTCAATGGGGGGGTATTACGAGCAGTACTTC. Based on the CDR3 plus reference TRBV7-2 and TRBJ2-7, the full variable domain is GAGVSQSPSNKVTEKGKDVELRCDPISGHTALYWYRQSLGQGLEFLIYFQGNSAPDKSGLPSDRFSAERTGGSVSTLTIQRTQQEDSAVYLCASSHGETSMGGYYEQYFGPGTRLTVT.

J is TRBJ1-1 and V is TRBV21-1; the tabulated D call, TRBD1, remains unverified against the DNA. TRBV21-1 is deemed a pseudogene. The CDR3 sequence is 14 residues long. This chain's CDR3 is CASSRRGRGTEAFF. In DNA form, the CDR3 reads TGTGCCAGCAGCCGCAGGGGTCGGGGCACTGAAGCTTTCTTT.